This TCR beta chain was sequenced during a study of shared clonotypes between healthy human individuals. In the CD4+ fraction, cells were divided into CD45RA+ naive and CD45RA-negative memory subsets. Produced via immunoSEQ multiplex PCR; TCRdb's table is partial and in-frame only. This table holds about 2.3 million clones, 85% to 95% found once. General study points: Sampling included only blood; tissue repertoires likely differ. On the whole, naive subsets had larger estimated richness than memory subsets had. Relative to their counterparts shared across all four donors, non-shared clonotypes exhibited diminished generation probabilities.

As to this clone: Its target is not known.

The CDR3 sequence is 17 residues long. Germline assignment: CDR1 LGHNT and CDR2 FRNRAP. V shed 7 bases and J shed 0 bases, with 18 bases lying between them. Sequencing was performed on naive CD4+ T cells from PBMCs. Described subset: CD45RA+ positively selected. The genes are TRBV12-5 and TRBJ2-2; TRBD2 is a possible D gene (6 bases). This receptor was obtained from a man between 18 and 35 years old in good health. Some clones in this sample may be carry-over from other donors' samples. The CDR3 spells CASAYGLAGSNTGELFF. CDR3 coding DNA: TGTGCTAGTGCTTACGGACTGGCGGGATCGAACACCGGGGAGCTGTTTTTT. The full variable domain, rest sourced from reference TRBV12-5 and TRBJ2-2, is DARVTQTPRHKVTEMGQEVTMRCQPILGHNTVFWYRQTMMQGLELLAYFRNRAPLDDSGMPKDRFSAEMPDATLATLKIQPSEPRDSAVYFCASAYGLAGSNTGELFFGEGSRLTVL.